This TCR beta chain is drawn from a study of shared clonotypes between healthy human individuals. Overall study findings and caveats: Rarefaction analysis demonstrated incomplete sorted-subset sequencing notwithstanding large depth.

Every donor was a Caucasian adult from Nashville, Tennessee. Sequencing used immunoSEQ multiplex PCR; TCRdb keeps in-frame clones, though not all of them. Found here are around 2.3 million clones, approximately 94% of them singletons; the top ten hold around 0.13%. With regard to this clone: Antigen specificity is unknown. Distinct nucleotide sequences in the sample also encode this CDR3.

The receptor was derived from a young man in good health. Source material: naive CD4+ T cells sorted from blood. The subset is: CD45RA+ positively selected.

This CDR3 reads CASSQDGGTDTQYF. In DNA, the CDR3 is TGCGCCAGCAGCCAAGACGGGGGCACAGATACGCAGTATTTT. This chain connects TRBV4-1 to TRBJ2-3; D is perhaps TRBD2 (5 bases). CDR3 length: 14 residues. V shed 0 bases and J shed 1 base, with 5 bases lying between them. Per the germline V gene, CDR1 is MGHRA and CDR2 is YSYEKL.